One T cell receptor beta chain is described in this entry. The data were obtained in a study of blood T cell repertoires in COVID-19. The overall study: Sites across the United States, Italy and Spain contributed samples from acute and convalescent COVID-19. T cells, B-cell-depleted T cells, or PBMCs provided the cDNA or gDNA that served as material.

As originally analysed: Counts of nucleated cells, estimated from reference gene primer amplification, were obtained. Sequenced by immunoSEQ multiplex PCR; TCRdb stores in-frame clones only, minus some. V and J calls and clone size follow that table, whereas D and trimming were derived from the DNA. Of 50,000 to 65,000 clones listed, roughly 85% are singletons. V dropped 0 bases and J dropped 5; count of bases not matched to a gene: 6. There are 15 residues in the CDR3. Germline CDR1 reads MNHNS; CDR2 reads SASEGT. The clonotype comes from a human donor in a cohort sampled during active COVID-19. V is TRBV6-1 and J is TRBJ2-5; 7 bases map to TRBD2. Sequencing input: peripheral blood. In DNA form, the CDR3 reads TGTGCCAGCAGTGAAGCGATGGGGGGGTGGGAGACCCAGTACTTC. Its translation is CASSEAMGGWETQYF.